The T cell receptor beta chain under discussion was sequenced for a study of blood T cell repertoires in COVID-19. Study at large: Acute-phase and convalescent COVID-19 samples originated in the United States, Italy and Spain. PBMCs, B-cell-depleted T cells, or T cells were the source of the cDNA or gDNA that made up the material.

With 0 bases clipped from V and 2 bases from J, the junction kept 8 bases outside the gene matches. The germline CDR1 and CDR2 sequences are SGHNT and YYREEE (reference sequence). The CDR3 consists of 18 residues. In the authors' methods: Estimates of nucleated cell counts were drawn from the amplification of reference gene primers. Assay used: immunoSEQ multiplex PCR; TCRdb lists only in-frame clones, some missing. The DNA was the basis for D and trimming; V, J and clone size are from that table. The profile shows approximately 66,000 clones, around nine tenths of them singletons. This chain joins TRBV5-4 and TRBJ1-6; 7 bases match TRBD1. The sequence came from a man aged 55 to 70 with acute or convalescent COVID-19. The sequenced material came from peripheral blood. The CDR3 here is CASSLDRVGTAYNSPLHF. The DNA of the CDR3 is TGTGCCAGCAGCTTGGACCGGGTAGGGACAGCCTATAATTCACCCCTCCACTTT.